The 27 T cell receptor beta chains in this list originate from one sample, sequenced in a study of blood T cell repertoires in COVID-19. Using immunoSEQ multiplex PCR, the repertoire was profiled, and TCRdb retains in-frame clones only, with some absent. The profile shows about 360,000 clones, 70% to 90% of them singletons. Sequencing was performed on peripheral blood. All receptors derive from a woman aged 60-70 years with COVID-19, enrolled during active disease.

This clone was found a few times. The chain has TRBV3-1 (or the pseudogene TRBV3-2) and TRBJ2-7; D is undetermined. CDR1 and CDR2 (germline): LGHDT, YNNKEL (reference sequence). This CDR3 is built from 12 residues. V lost 5 bases and J 1 base, leaving 6 bases between the germline ends. CDR3 protein: CASSSLSYEQYF. The CDR3 DNA sequence: TGTGCCAGCAGCTCCCTATCCTACGAGCAGTACTTC.

The CDR3 is CASSLIGENTEAFF. The CDR3 bases are TGTGCCAGCAGCTTGATCGGAGAGAACACTGAAGCTTTCTTT. This chain uses TRBV5-5 with TRBJ1-1; D not resolved. Germline loops: CDR1 SGHKS, CDR2 YYEKEE (reference sequence). V was shortened by 1 base and J by 1 base, with 8 bases between the two germline ends. This CDR3 has 14 residues. Full variable domain (outside the CDR3, taken from reference TRBV5-5 and TRBJ1-1): DAGVTQSPTHLIKTRGQQVTLRCSPISGHKSVSWYQQVLGQGPQFIFQYYEKEERGRGNFPDRFSARQFPNYSSELNVNALLLGDSALYLCASSLIGENTEAFFGQGTRLTVV.

The genes are TRBV18 and TRBJ2-7; D gene uncertain. The V end was cut by 1 base, the J end by 0 bases, with 10 bases between. This CDR3 contains 15 residues. Germline V gene lookup returns CDR1 KGHSH and CDR2 LQKENI. This CDR3 is CASSPRRSLSYEQYF. CDR3 coding DNA: TGTGCCAGCTCACCACGCAGAAGTCTCTCCTACGAGCAGTACTTC. Using reference TRBV18 and TRBJ2-7 for the parts outside the CDR3, the full variable domain is NAGVMQNPRHLVRRRGQEARLRCSPMKGHSHVYWYRQLPEEGLKFMVYLQKENIIDESGMPKERFSAEFPKEGPSILRIQQVVRGDSAAYFCASSPRRSLSYEQYFGPGTRLTVT.

The chain uses TRBV18 and TRBJ1-3, with TRBD1 identical over 9 bases. V lost 1 base, J lost 2 bases, and 6 bases stayed unmatched. This CDR3 is built from 17 residues. CDR1 and CDR2 (germline): KGHSH, LQKENI. The CDR3 loop is CASSPRTGASPGNTIYF. CDR3 DNA: TGTGCCAGCTCACCACGGACAGGGGCTTCTCCTGGAAACACCATATATTTT.

The chain uses TRBV14 and TRBJ2-3; 8 positions match TRBD1. V was clipped by 0 bases and J by 2 bases; unmatched bases: 4. The CDR3 has 16 amino acids. Germline values: CDR1 SGHDN, CDR2 FVKESK. The CDR3 DNA sequence: TGTGCCAGCAGCCAAGATGGGGACAGGATCACAGATACGCAGTATTTT. Translation: CASSQDGDRITDTQYF.

The V call is TRBV3-1 (or the pseudogene TRBV3-2), the J call TRBJ2-2; D possibly corresponds to TRBD2 (6 bases). The CDR3 spans 13 residues. Trimming cost V 5 bases and J 8 bases, with 12 bases left between them. Germline V gives CDR1 LGHDT, CDR2 YNNKEL (reference sequence). The CDR3 region is CASSFTGAGELFF. For the CDR3, the DNA is TGTGCCAGCAGCTTCACGGGAGCGGGGGAGCTGTTTTTT.

The gene calls are TRBV27 and TRBJ2-7; D ambiguous. The CDR3 totals 13 residues. Trimming took 0 bases from V and 5 from J, leaving 8 bases between them. The germline V gene encodes CDR1 MNHEY and CDR2 SMNVEV (reference sequence). CDR3 in amino acids: CASSLSRIDEQYF. The DNA of the CDR3 is TGTGCCAGCAGTTTATCGAGGATCGACGAGCAGTACTTC.

This clone was counted between two and nine times. The V and J genes are TRBV7-2 and TRBJ2-3; TRBD2 aligns across 9 bases. The CDR3 loop spans 17 amino acids. V shed 3 bases, J shed 3 bases, and the junction held 10 bases outside the gene matches. The germline gives CDR1 SGHTA, CDR2 FQGNSA. The CDR3 is CASSFAGGRYGTDTQYF. Here the CDR3 DNA reads TGTGCCAGCAGCTTCGCGGGGGGGCGTTATGGTACAGATACGCAGTATTTT.

The chain carries TRBV2 and TRBJ1-1; tentative D call: TRBD1 (6 bases). Germline CDR1 reads SNHLY; CDR2 reads FYNNEI. The CDR3 has 16 residues. V gave up 4 bases and J gave up 0 bases, with 15 bases separating them. CDR3: CASSVQRQAMNTEAFF. CDR3 coding DNA: TGTGCCAGCAGTGTACAAAGACAGGCAATGAACACTGAAGCTTTCTTT.

The chain combines TRBV28 with TRBJ1-2; 7 bases match TRBD1. Trimming took 7 bases from V and 7 from J; bases not matched to a gene: 12. The CDR3 totals 14 residues. Looked up from germline, CDR1 is MDHEN and CDR2 is SYDVKM. The CDR3 DNA follows: TGTGCCAGCAAATCTTCTGACAGGGTTTCTGGCTACACCTTC. Amino acids: CASKSSDRVSGYTF.

The chain uses TRBV27 and TRBJ2-5, with 8 bases lining up with TRBD1. The CDR3 has 12 residues. Per germline, CDR1 MNHEY and CDR2 SMNVEV (reference sequence). Trimming at V came to 5 bases and at J to 7 bases, leaving 3 bases not matched to a gene. In nucleotides, the CDR3 is TGTGCCAGCAGTCCAGGGGGCCGGACCCAGTACTTC. Its protein product is CASSPGGRTQYF.

The chain recombines TRBV11-3 with TRBJ2-1, with 9 bases fitting TRBD1. Germline V lookup: CDR1 SGHNT, CDR2 YENEEA. The CDR3 is made up of 17 amino acids. Losses at the gene ends were 4 bases for V and 5 bases for J; bases not matched to a gene: 12. Here the CDR3 reads CASSSNRGTGSDNEQFF. CDR3 in DNA: TGTGCCAGCAGCTCCAATCGGGGGACAGGGTCAGACAATGAGCAGTTCTTC.

The chain couples TRBV5-4 to TRBJ2-3; 7 nucleotides match TRBD2. Trimming removed 4 bases from V and 1 base from J; junction bases left unmatched: 12. This CDR3 is 17 amino acids long. The germline V gene encodes CDR1 SGHNT and CDR2 YYREEE (reference sequence). This CDR3 reads CASSTTWGGSGTDTQYF. The CDR3 bases are TGTGCCAGCAGCACCACCTGGGGGGGTTCGGGCACAGATACGCAGTATTTT. Full variable domain (rest looked up from reference TRBV5-4 and TRBJ2-3): ETGVTQSPTHLIKTRGQQVTLRCSSQSGHNTVSWYQQALGQGPQFIFQYYREEENGRGNFPPRFSGLQFPNYSSELNVNALELDDSALYLCASSTTWGGSGTDTQYFGPGTRLTVL.

The J gene is TRBJ1-4, the V gene TRBV30, with TRBD1 matching over 9 bases. Per the germline V gene, CDR1 is GTSNPN and CDR2 is SVGIG (reference sequence). This CDR3 has 14 amino acids. The ends lost 4 bases at V and 7 bases at J; junction bases unmatched: 7. The CDR3 DNA sequence: TGTGCCTGGAACCGAGGACAGGGGAGTGAAAAACTGTTTTTT. Residues: CAWNRGQGSEKLFF.

This chain joins TRBV5-6 and TRBJ2-1; weak D call: TRBD1 (5 bases). The CDR3 totals 16 residues. V was trimmed by 4 bases and J by 0 bases, leaving 14 bases between them. Per the germline V gene, CDR1 is SGHDT and CDR2 is YYEEEE. CDR3 bases: TGTGCCAGCAGCGTTACCGTACAGGCCTCCTACAATGAGCAGTTCTTC. Amino acids: CASSVTVQASYNEQFF.

The genes are TRBV5-1 and TRBJ1-6; no clear D gene. The CDR3 has 13 residues. Germline CDR1 SGHRS, CDR2 YFSETQ. V gave up 0 bases and J gave up 6 bases, with 4 bases separating them. CDR3 bases: TGCGCCAGCAGCTTGGCTACTAATTCACCCCTCCACTTT. This translates into CASSLATNSPLHF. The full variable domain, in which reference TRBV5-1 and TRBJ1-6 provide the parts outside the CDR3, is KAGVTQTPRYLIKTRGQQVTLSCSPISGHRSVSWYQQTPGQGLQFLFEYFSETQRNKGNFPGRFSGRQFSNSRSEMNVSTLELGDSALYLCASSLATNSPLHFGNGTRLTVT.

V is TRBV7-3 and J is TRBJ2-1; D remains unclear. The CDR3 consists of 13 residues. V was trimmed by 4 bases and J by 5 bases, leaving 9 bases between them. CDR1 and CDR2 (germline): SGHTA, FQGTGA. The DNA for the CDR3 is TGTGCCAGCAGCTCTGACTGGGACAATGAGCAGTTCTTC. Translating gives CASSSDWDNEQFF.

The genes are TRBV13 and TRBJ2-7, with a tentative D call TRBD2 (5 bases). Deletions cut 2 bases from V and 0 bases from J, with 11 bases between. The CDR3 is 15 amino acids. Looked up from germline, CDR1 is PRHDT and CDR2 is FYEKMQ (reference sequence). CDR3 coding DNA: TGTGCCAGCAGCTTAAAGTTGGGGAGCTCCTACGAGCAGTACTTC. It translates to CASSLKLGSSYEQYF.

The V gene is TRBV6-5, the J gene TRBJ2-7, with unresolved D. CDR1 and CDR2 (germline): MNHEY, SVGAGI. With 2 bases removed from V and 7 bases from J, the gap between germline ends came to 12 bases. CDR3 length: 13 amino acids. In nucleotides, the CDR3 is TGTGCCAGCAGTTACGGGTCACTCAGGGAGCAGTACTTC. It translates to CASSYGSLREQYF.

In this sample, this clone turned up once. The chain uses TRBV6-5 and TRBJ1-2; D not certain. Germline CDR1 MNHEY, CDR2 SVGAGI. Trimming removed 2 bases from V and 3 bases from J, with 13 bases in between. The CDR3 has 15 amino acids. This CDR3 reads CASSYDSGWDYGYTF. The CDR3 coding sequence is TGTGCCAGCAGTTACGATTCGGGATGGGACTATGGCTACACCTTC.

This clone appeared a few times. The chain recombines TRBV7-2 with TRBJ2-7; TRBD2 aligns across 7 bases. Germline V gene sequence: CDR1 SGHTA, CDR2 FQGNSA. The junction had 11 bases not matched to a gene; V was cut back by 5 bases and J by 4 bases. The CDR3 runs to 15 residues. The CDR3 region has the DNA TGTGCCAGCAGCCTTTATGGGGGGGTGGAATACGAGCAGTACTTC. Residues: CASSLYGGVEYEQYF.

This clone has more than one count but fewer than ten. The V and J genes are TRBV30 and TRBJ2-3; D may be TRBD1 (6 bases). CDR1 GTSNPN and CDR2 SVGIG come from the germline V gene (reference sequence). Trimming took 5 bases from V and 0 from J, leaving 12 bases between them. The CDR3 is made up of 14 amino acids. DNA of the CDR3: TGTGCCTGGGACATGGGGGCTAGCACAGATACGCAGTATTTT. Translating it yields CAWDMGASTDTQYF. The full variable domain, rest sourced from reference TRBV30 and TRBJ2-3, is SQTIHQWPATLVQPVGSPLSLECTVEGTSNPNLYWYRQAAGRGLQLLFYSVGIGQISSEVPQNLSASRPQDRQFILSSKKLLLSDSGFYLCAWDMGASTDTQYFGPGTRLTVL.

This clone has more than one count but fewer than ten. This sequence joins TRBV30 and TRBJ1-5; no definite D call. Trimming took off 3 bases at V and 0 bases at J, with 6 bases between the two ends. CDR1 and CDR2 from the germline V gene are GTSNPN and SVGIG (reference sequence). The CDR3 consists of 13 residues. The CDR3 sequence: CAWRSNSNQPQHF. In nucleotides, the CDR3 is TGTGCCTGGAGAAGCAATAGCAATCAGCCCCAGCATTTT. The full variable domain, completed using reference TRBV30 and TRBJ1-5, is SQTIHQWPATLVQPVGSPLSLECTVEGTSNPNLYWYRQAAGRGLQLLFYSVGIGQISSEVPQNLSASRPQDRQFILSSKKLLLSDSGFYLCAWRSNSNQPQHFGDGTRLSIL.

A single count supports this clone. V gene TRBV4-1 combines with J gene TRBJ1-5, with D uncertain. Germline V gene sequence: CDR1 MGHRA, CDR2 YSYEKL. With 0 bases removed from V and 2 bases from J, the gap between germline ends came to 14 bases. The CDR3 contains 17 residues. CDR3 amino acids: CASSQDQATRRNQPQHF. DNA of the CDR3: TGCGCCAGCAGCCAAGATCAGGCAACCCGGCGCAATCAGCCCCAGCATTTT.

V gene TRBV12-3 or TRBV12-4 combines with J gene TRBJ2-7, with TRBD2 identical over 7 bases. This CDR3 has 13 residues. With V trimmed by 6 bases and J by 3 bases, 5 bases remained unmatched. In DNA, the CDR3 is TGTGCCAGCAGCCCCGGACTAGACTACGAGCAGTACTTC. This translates into CASSPGLDYEQYF.

The chain joins TRBV27 to TRBJ2-3; 8 bases agree with TRBD2. The CDR3 is made up of 16 amino acids. Losses at the gene ends were 5 bases for V and 3 bases for J; bases not matched to a gene: 10. CDR1 and CDR2 from the germline V gene are MNHEY and SMNVEV (reference sequence). The CDR3 region is CASSPWGGLVTDTQYF. CDR3 DNA sequence: TGTGCCAGCAGTCCCTGGGGGGGACTAGTAACAGATACGCAGTATTTT.

The CDR3 DNA reads TGTGCTAGTGGTTTGCGGACATTAAGGGAAGCCAAAAACATTCAGTACTTC. This gives the protein CASGLRTLREAKNIQYF. This chain uses TRBV12-5 with TRBJ2-4; perhaps TRBD1 as D (5 bases). Germline lookup yields CDR1 LGHNT and CDR2 FRNRAP. The CDR3 covers 17 residues. The V and J ends lost 2 bases and 0 bases respectively, with 14 bases between them.